Given below is one TCR beta chain in context. Its cognate antigen is unknown. The sample is drawn from a study of cytomegalovirus exposure and HLA in healthy donors. Findings and limits, study-wide: Certain indistinguishable V segments, among them TRBV6-2 and TRBV6-3, were excluded. A later examination showed that TCR association rates differed by HLA locus, with DRB1 most and HLA-C fewest.

The PCR had 60 Vbeta and 13 Jbeta primers. Repertoires were generated with immunoSEQ multiplex PCR, while TCRdb's copy carries only in-frame clones and drops some. Found here are around 150,000 clones, roughly 75% of them singletons; the top ten hold roughly 1.4%. Each donor's status was that of a healthy bone marrow donor. Germline CDR1 is LNHDA and CDR2 is SQIVND (reference sequence). This CDR3 region has 14 residues. Trimming removed 7 bases from V and 5 bases from J; junction bases left unmatched: 10. The sequenced sample was PBMCs. The J gene is TRBJ1-1, the V gene TRBV19; 7 bases line up with TRBD1. This TCR came from a man in his late teens or twenties in good health and CMV-seronegative. The CDR3 protein is CASTLTGIMTEAFF. CDR3 bases: TGTGCCAGTACCCTGACAGGGATTATGACTGAAGCTTTCTTT. The variable domain in full, completed from reference TRBV19 and TRBJ1-1, reads DGGITQSPKYLFRKEGQNVTLSCEQNLNHDAMYWYRQDPGQGLRLIYYSQIVNDFQKGDIAEGYSVSREKKESFPLTVTSAQKNPTAFYLCASTLTGIMTEAFFGQGTRLTVV.